This TCR beta chain was observed in a study of T cell repertoires in cytomegalovirus infection (dated by TCRdb to the late 2010s). In the study overall: Donor HLA type was relevant to the analysis, because carriage of CMV infection together with the matching HLA type was indicated by public TCR beta signatures.

From V the trimming removes 7 bases and from J it removes 0 bases, while the gene matches leave 8 bases of the junction unaccounted for. The CDR3 numbers 15 residues from cysteine through phenylalanine. The sequence is cut down to CDR3 DNA, 45 bases in frame from base 1. The paper's findings and limits, for the study overall: The ex vivo response was dominated by HLA-C-restricted CMV-specific TCR beta clonotypes, which also provided the single most frequent clonotype in two of eight donors. In both this cohort and an independent roughly 350-donor cohort, the cumulative frequency of public TCR beta family members distinguished carriers of CMV infection plus the relevant HLA type.

This clonotype was seen many times. Its antigen is unknown. No base-level quality is on record; no much larger clone is a single base apart. The sequencing machine was an Illumina HiSeq 1500. The public reads were reanalyzed by TCRdb: fastp trimming at Q25, MiXCR alignment, in-frame beta chains only. Rows merge per CDR3 protein into single entries with the most common DNA and genes. In all, the sample holds fewer than 300,000 distinct CDR3 sequences, and about 25% of those were seen once. The ten top clones hold approximately 15% of the sample. Sequences were obtained from PBMCs. The sequence joins TRBV12-3 or TRBV12-4 to TRBJ1-1; 7 central nucleotides agree with TRBD1. The receptor's source is a human donor in good health (CMV status not recorded). Some clones in this sample may be carry-over from other donors' samples. The DNA sequence is TGTGCCAGCACTCCAGGACAGGACATGAACACTGAAGCTTTCTTT. Its translation is CASTPGQDMNTEAFF.